The 32 T cell receptor beta chains in this list originate from one sample, sequenced in a study of cytomegalovirus exposure and HLA in healthy donors. This PCR relied on a set of 60 Vbeta primers and 13 Jbeta primers. Only in-frame clones appear in the TCRdb table, and some are missing; sequencing was by immunoSEQ multiplex PCR. The sample lists tens of thousands of clones; around 84% were seen once. The sequencing input was PBMCs. Source of these receptors: a man aged 35-49 years in good health and CMV-seronegative.

The J gene is TRBJ2-2, the V gene TRBV7-2; TRBD2 might be the D (5 bases). The germline CDR1 and CDR2 sequences are SGHTA and FQGNSA. The CDR3 has 15 residues. V lost 4 bases to trimming and J lost 1 base, with 10 bases between them. This CDR3 reads CASSSSGRNTGELFF. Written as DNA, the CDR3 is TGTGCCAGCAGCTCCAGCGGAAGGAACACCGGGGAGCTGTTTTTT.

The rearrangement links TRBV6-1 to TRBJ2-7; 8 bases match TRBD1. Per germline, CDR1 MNHNS and CDR2 SASEGT. After removal of 6 bases from V and 2 bases from J, the junction contained 6 bases not matched to a gene. The CDR3 length is 14 residues. The CDR3 protein is CASSTMDRAYEQYF. The CDR3 DNA reads as TGTGCCAGCAGCACCATGGACAGGGCCTACGAGCAGTACTTC.

The chain is built from TRBV6-1 and TRBJ2-4, with 9 bases fitting TRBD1. This CDR3 region has 15 residues. J lost 5 bases, V lost 7 bases, and 9 bases had no gene match. Looked up from germline, CDR1 is MNHNS and CDR2 is SASEGT. The CDR3, as DNA: TGTGCCAGCACCGAACCGGGGACAGGGCAAAACATTCAGTACTTC. Its translation is CASTEPGTGQNIQYF.

This clone came up a few times. The CDR3 loop is CASSNRQETQYF. CDR3 DNA: TGTGCCAGTAGTAACAGACAAGAGACCCAGTACTTC. The rearrangement uses TRBV19 and TRBJ2-5; D remains ambiguous. The CDR3 loop spans 12 amino acids. Between the trimmed V and J ends, which lost 4 bases and 2 bases, there was a span of 5 bases. Germline-derived CDR1 and CDR2 are LNHDA and SQIVND (reference sequence).

The chain recombines TRBV25-1 with TRBJ1-4; D remains unclear. Germline assignment: CDR1 MGHDK and CDR2 SYGVNS. The CDR3 has 16 amino acids. V lost 2 bases and J 1 base, leaving 11 bases between the germline ends. CDR3 region: CASSEPGYGTNEKLFF. The CDR3 DNA reads TGTGCCAGCAGTGAACCGGGGTATGGAACTAATGAAAAACTGTTTTTT.

This chain joins TRBV30 and TRBJ1-1, with TRBD1 identical over 7 bases. The trim removed 5 bases at V and 8 bases at J, leaving 11 bases unmatched. The CDR3 length is 13 residues. The germline gives CDR1 GTSNPN, CDR2 SVGIG (reference sequence). DNA of the CDR3: TGTGCCTGGCGCTCCCGGACAGGTCGGGAAGCTTTCTTT. Translating gives CAWRSRTGREAFF.

This clone has more than one count but fewer than ten. J is TRBJ2-7 and V is TRBV21-1; the table names TRBD1, a call not compared with the DNA. TRBV21-1 is described as a pseudogene. The CDR3 is 16 residues long. The CDR3 DNA sequence: TGTGCCAGCAGCAAAGCGCTTTGGGGGACAGCCTACGAGCAGTACTTC. Amino acids: CASSKALWGTAYEQYF.

The CDR3 reads CASSEEGMNTEAFF. The CDR3 region has the DNA TGTGCCAGCAGTGAGGAGGGCATGAACACTGAAGCTTTCTTT. The chain employs TRBV2 and TRBJ1-1, with D unclear. The CDR3 totals 14 residues. Germline V gives CDR1 SNHLY, CDR2 FYNNEI. V was pared by 3 bases and J by 0 bases, with 8 bases between. Combining the CDR3 with reference TRBV2 and TRBJ1-1 gives the whole variable domain EPEVTQTPSHQVTQMGQEVILRCVPISNHLYFYWYRQILGQKVEFLVSFYNNEISEKSEIFDDQFSVERPDGSNFTLKIRSTKLEDSAMYFCASSEEGMNTEAFFGQGTRLTVV.

The CDR3 DNA reads TGTGCCAGCAGCCCACTAGGACCTTACAATGAGCAGTTCTTC. Translated, it gives CASSPLGPYNEQFF. The chain uses TRBV7-3 and TRBJ2-1, with D maybe TRBD2 (5 bases). This CDR3 has 14 amino acids. V lost 5 bases and J lost 4, with 12 bases in between. Germline values: CDR1 SGHTA, CDR2 FQGTGA.

V usage is TRBV7-9 and J usage is TRBJ1-2; 8 nucleotides line up with TRBD1. The junction had 10 bases not matched to a gene; V was cut back by 2 bases and J by 8 bases. The CDR3 loop spans 15 amino acids. The germline gives CDR1 SEHNR, CDR2 FQNEAQ (reference sequence). The CDR3: CASSLFLQGAEGYTF. The CDR3 coding sequence is TGTGCCAGCAGCTTATTTCTGCAGGGGGCGGAGGGCTACACCTTC.

CDR3 residues: CASSGTGGVWNTIYF. CDR3 bases: TGTGCCAGTAGTGGGACAGGGGGCGTTTGGAACACCATATATTTT. This chain connects TRBV19 to TRBJ1-3; 12 nucleotides agree with TRBD1. The CDR3 extends over 15 amino acids. J was trimmed by 7 bases and V by 5 bases; bases with no gene match: 6. Germline V gives CDR1 LNHDA, CDR2 SQIVND (reference sequence).

This chain connects TRBV19 to TRBJ1-5, with 8 bases matching TRBD1. CDR1 and CDR2 from the germline V gene are LNHDA and SQIVND (reference sequence). The ends lost 6 bases at V and 6 bases at J; junction bases unmatched: 19. The CDR3 is 18 amino acids. CDR3 residues: CASRGTYSGDRGSQPQHF. CDR3 DNA: TGTGCCAGTAGGGGGACATACTCGGGAGACAGGGGAAGTCAGCCCCAGCATTTT.

This clone showed up just a few times. V gene TRBV2 combines with J gene TRBJ1-4; D gene uncertain. V was cut by 7 bases and J by 4 bases, with 10 bases left in between. The CDR3 is 13 amino acids. The germline CDR1 and CDR2 sequences are SNHLY and FYNNEI. CDR3 region: CASTRGYNEKLFF. CDR3 nucleotides: TGTGCCAGCACACGCGGGTATAATGAAAAACTGTTTTTT.

This clone was found once. The chain joins TRBV18 to TRBJ1-1, with a tentative D call TRBD1 (6 bases). V shed 1 base and J shed 5 bases, with 11 bases lying between them. Germline values: CDR1 KGHSH, CDR2 LQKENI. The CDR3 contains 14 residues. CDR3 region: CASSPQGDITEAFF. The CDR3 DNA follows: TGTGCCAGCTCACCACAGGGGGATATAACTGAAGCTTTCTTT.

The chain has TRBV30 and TRBJ2-3, with 14 bases identical to TRBD2. CDR1 is GTSNPN and CDR2 is SVGIG in the germline V gene (reference sequence). The CDR3 contains 15 residues. J gave up 4 bases and V 5 bases, and 5 bases lay outside the gene matches. The CDR3 nucleotides are TGTGCCTGGGGACTAGCGGGAGGAGGGGCAGATACGCAGTATTTT. Protein sequence: CAWGLAGGGADTQYF.

This clone is classed as medium-sized (0.01 to 0.1%). The chain carries TRBV2 and TRBJ2-7; possible D gene TRBD1, 6 bases. CDR1 is SNHLY and CDR2 is FYNNEI in the germline V gene. Deletions cut 7 bases from V and 3 bases from J, with 13 bases between. The CDR3 covers 13 residues. CDR3 DNA sequence: TGTGCCAGCATCCCGTCGGACAGCTACGAGCAGTACTTC. Its translation is CASIPSDSYEQYF.

The V and J genes are TRBV19 and TRBJ1-2, with a tentative D call TRBD1 (6 bases). CDR1 is LNHDA, CDR2 SQIVND, per germline (reference sequence). CDR3 length equals 13 residues. V dropped 6 bases and J dropped 8 bases, with 16 bases sitting between them. Here the CDR3 reads CASSVWGQTGYTF. CDR3 DNA: TGTGCCAGTAGCGTATGGGGGCAGACCGGCTACACCTTC.

The chain is built from TRBV9 and TRBJ2-2; TRBD1 aligns across 7 bases. V was clipped by 3 bases and J by 1 base; unmatched bases: 6. The CDR3 spans 16 residues. CDR1 and CDR2 from the germline V gene are SGDLS and YYNGEE. The CDR3 here is CASSGSTGKNTGELFF. Written as DNA, the CDR3 is TGTGCCAGCAGCGGGTCGACAGGGAAGAACACCGGGGAGCTGTTTTTT. The entire variable domain, with the rest obtained from reference TRBV9 and TRBJ2-2, is as follows: DSGVTQTPKHLITATGQRVTLRCSPRSGDLSVYWYQQSLDQGLQFLIQYYNGEERAKGNILERFSAQQFPDLHSELNLSSLELGDSALYFCASSGSTGKNTGELFFGEGSRLTVL.

The rearrangement links TRBV19 to TRBJ2-5; TRBD2 matches 7 bases. The CDR3 contains 13 residues. V was clipped by 8 bases and J by 8 bases; unmatched bases: 11. The germline CDR1 and CDR2 sequences are LNHDA and SQIVND (reference sequence). DNA for the CDR3: TGTGCCAGTGTCAGCGGGGCAGGTGGCACCCAGTACTTC. It yields the protein CASVSGAGGTQYF.

This sequence joins TRBV2 and TRBJ2-7, with D tentatively TRBD1 (5 bases). This CDR3 comprises 14 residues. Germline loops: CDR1 SNHLY, CDR2 FYNNEI. V lost 1 base and J 2 bases, leaving 9 bases between the germline ends. Written as DNA, the CDR3 is TGTGCCAGCAGTGAAGAGTGGGGCGCCTACGAGCAGTACTTC. It specifies CASSEEWGAYEQYF.

The chain employs TRBV10-3 and TRBJ1-2, with D maybe TRBD1 (6 bases). The CDR3 extends over 15 amino acids. Deletions cut 0 bases from V and 2 bases from J, with 10 bases between. Germline V gives CDR1 ENHRY, CDR2 SYGVKD. CDR3 residues: CAISESRTENYGYTF. Written as DNA, the CDR3 is TGTGCCATCAGTGAGTCGAGGACAGAGAACTATGGCTACACCTTC.

CDR3 DNA sequence: TGCAGCGCCGGGACAGGGGGCACTGAAGCTTTCTTT. Its protein is CSAGTGGTEAFF. V usage is TRBV29-1 and J usage is TRBJ1-1; 11 positions match TRBD1. CDR3 length equals 12 residues. Germline-derived CDR1 and CDR2 are SQVTM and ANQGSEA. The V gene end was trimmed by 7 bases and the J gene end by 4 bases; junction bases not matched to a gene: 2.

This chain uses TRBV5-1 with TRBJ2-5; D possibly corresponds to TRBD1 (5 bases). The V end lost 4 bases, the J end lost 1 base, and 11 bases lay between the germline ends. Germline values: CDR1 SGHRS, CDR2 YFSETQ. This CDR3 has 14 amino acids. DNA of the CDR3: TGCGCCAGCAGCCCTCGTGGGGCCCAAGAGACCCAGTACTTC. It translates to CASSPRGAQETQYF.

The chain joins TRBV13 to TRBJ2-1, with D possibly being TRBD1 (5 bases). The germline gives CDR1 PRHDT, CDR2 FYEKMQ (reference sequence). Trimming pared 5 bases from V and 7 bases from J, leaving 9 bases between. The CDR3 spans 12 residues. For the CDR3, the DNA is TGTGCCAGCAGCGCCAGGGTTAATGAGCAGTTCTTC. Residues: CASSARVNEQFF.

This chain joins TRBV19 and TRBJ2-1, with 11 bases identical to TRBD2. Per the germline V gene, CDR1 is LNHDA and CDR2 is SQIVND (reference sequence). The V gene end was trimmed by 0 bases and the J gene end by 2 bases; junction bases not matched to a gene: 3. The CDR3 covers 17 residues. CDR3 protein: CASSIDSTSGTYNEQFF. The CDR3 DNA is TGTGCCAGTAGTATAGATTCGACTAGCGGGACCTACAATGAGCAGTTCTTC. The variable domain in full, with the rest retrieved from reference TRBV19 and TRBJ2-1, is DGGITQSPKYLFRKEGQNVTLSCEQNLNHDAMYWYRQDPGQGLRLIYYSQIVNDFQKGDIAEGYSVSREKKESFPLTVTSAQKNPTAFYLCASSIDSTSGTYNEQFFGPGTRLTVL.

This chain connects TRBV29-1 to TRBJ2-7; possibly TRBD1 for D (5 bases). Germline V gene data show CDR1 as SQVTM and CDR2 as ANQGSEA. The CDR3 has 13 amino acids. V dropped 4 bases and J dropped 0 bases, with 10 bases sitting between them. DNA for the CDR3: TGCAGCGTTGGAATTGACAGCTCCTACGAGCAGTACTTC. Its protein product is CSVGIDSSYEQYF.

The chain combines TRBV19 with TRBJ1-1; TRBD1 aligns across 9 bases. Germline V gene lookup returns CDR1 LNHDA and CDR2 SQIVND (reference sequence). The CDR3 totals 13 residues. Germline trimming cut 1 base from V and 8 bases from J; bases unmatched to any gene: 2. The CDR3 DNA reads as TGTGCCAGTAGTATAGCGGGACAGGGCGAAGCTTTCTTT. Its protein is CASSIAGQGEAFF.

The chain employs TRBV5-8 and TRBJ2-6; TRBD1 agrees at 10 bases. With 7 bases clipped from V and 3 bases from J, the junction kept 4 bases outside the gene matches. Germline V gene data show CDR1 as SGHTS and CDR2 as YDEGEE. The CDR3 contains 15 residues. CDR3 residues: CASGDRGLGANVLTF. DNA for the CDR3: TGTGCCAGCGGCGACAGGGGGCTTGGGGCCAACGTCCTGACTTTC.

The chain is built from TRBV28 and TRBJ2-7; D uncertain. Trimming took off 7 bases at V and 7 bases at J, with 14 bases between the two ends. The CDR3 runs 12 residues. From germline, CDR1 is MDHEN and CDR2 SYDVKM. CDR3 sequence: CASNANKLEQYF. The CDR3, as DNA: TGTGCCAGCAACGCAAACAAACTAGAGCAGTACTTC.

Judged by abundance, this clone is medium-sized. V and J are TRBV6-1 and TRBJ2-1, with 8 bases aligning to TRBD1. The CDR3 covers 14 residues. Trimming removed 7 bases from V and 6 bases from J; junction bases left unmatched: 8. Germline V gene lookup returns CDR1 MNHNS and CDR2 SASEGT. CDR3 in DNA: TGTGCCAGCATCCTGGACAGGGTCTCCAATGAGCAGTTCTTC. Encoded protein: CASILDRVSNEQFF.

The J gene is TRBJ2-2, the V gene TRBV10-3, with 7 positions matching TRBD2. The CDR3 sequence is 11 residues long. V shed 9 bases, J shed 7 bases, and the junction held 2 bases outside the gene matches. Germline CDR1 is ENHRY and CDR2 is SYGVKD. CDR3 protein: CAITGGGELFF. CDR3 coding DNA: TGTGCCATTACGGGGGGCGGGGAGCTGTTTTTT.

This sequence joins TRBV4-2 and TRBJ2-1, with TRBD2 identical over 9 bases. The CDR3 sequence is 17 residues long. Germline CDR1 LGHNA, CDR2 YNFKEQ. V was clipped by 0 bases and J by 9 bases; unmatched bases: 12. CDR3 protein: CASSQDKVGLARLEQFF. The DNA for the CDR3 is TGTGCCAGCAGCCAAGATAAGGTCGGACTAGCGAGACTTGAGCAGTTCTTC.